One sample yielded the 10 T cell receptor beta chains listed below, sequenced in a study of CD8+CD57+ T cells in acquired aplastic anemia. Genomic DNA, the template, was used for profiling of the TCR beta VDJ and CDR3. TCRdb recomputed calls from the reads with MiXCR, one row per CDR3 protein. The table lists 200,000 to 250,000 distinct CDR3 sequences, almost 35% of them singletons, with roughly 1.1% in the top ten. The sample was sorted CD4+, CD8+, or CD8+CD57+ T cells (not recorded which) from PBMCs. The receptor source for this set is a human donor in good health, serving as a control.

The rearrangement links TRBV5-1 to TRBJ2-3; 7 bases match TRBD2. J gave up 1 base and V 3 bases, and 2 bases lay outside the gene matches. The CDR3 runs to 14 residues. From germline, CDR1 is SGHRS and CDR2 YFSETQ. CDR3 residues: CASSSGGGTDTQYF. CDR3 DNA: TGCGCCAGCAGCTCGGGGGGTGGCACAGATACGCAGTATTTT.

This chain connects TRBV5-1 to TRBJ2-2; D is tentatively TRBD1 or TRBD2 (5 bases each). The ends were cut back, 7 bases at V and 3 bases at J, with 19 bases in the middle. Per the germline V gene, CDR1 is SGHRS and CDR2 is YFSETQ. The CDR3 contains 16 residues. CDR3: CASCCPTGPDTGELFF. For the CDR3, the DNA is TGCGCCAGCTGCTGCCCCACGGGACCAGACACCGGGGAGCTGTTTTTT.

This clonotype was found many times. This chain joins TRBV6-1 and TRBJ1-2; D call uncertain. Per the germline V gene, CDR1 is MNHNS and CDR2 is SASEGT. This CDR3 comprises 15 residues. V lost 2 bases, J lost 0 bases, and 10 bases lay in between. DNA of the CDR3: TGTGCCAGCAGTGAACGAGGGAGACCTAACTATGGCTACACCTTC. Translating it yields CASSERGRPNYGYTF.

Comment on this clonotype: Being one base from a much bigger clone, this may be a read error. V and J are TRBV9 and TRBJ2-3, with D unclear. V dropped 0 bases and J dropped 2 bases, with 13 bases sitting between them. This CDR3 region has 16 residues. CDR1 is SGDLS, CDR2 YYNGEE, per germline. In nucleotides, the CDR3 is TGTGCCAGCAGCGTAGTTACGTATGAAAACACAGATACGCAGTATTTT. Amino acids: CASSVVTYENTDTQYF.

The table lists this clonotype with many counts. The rearrangement joins TRBV5-1 to TRBJ1-1, with 8 bases that match TRBD1. The CDR3 extends over 15 amino acids. J lost 7 bases, V lost 4 bases, and 12 bases had no gene match. The germline V gene has CDR1 SGHRS and CDR2 YFSETQ. CDR3 DNA: TGCGCCAGCAGCAACACTCCCACAGGGGGTGTTGAAGCTTTCTTT. It encodes CASSNTPTGGVEAFF. The variable domain in full, completed from reference TRBV5-1 and TRBJ1-1, reads KAGVTQTPRYLIKTRGQQVTLSCSPISGHRSVSWYQQTPGQGLQFLFEYFSETQRNKGNFPGRFSGRQFSNSRSEMNVSTLELGDSALYLCASSNTPTGGVEAFFGQGTRLTVV.

The CDR3 DNA sequence: TGTGCCAGCAGCTTAGATCGACAGGGATGGGGGATAAACTCCTCTGGGGCCAACGTCCTGACTTTC. It specifies CASSLDRQGWGINSSGANVLTF. This chain joins TRBV11-2 and TRBJ2-6, with 7 bases lining up with TRBD1. Germline assignment: CDR1 SGHAT and CDR2 FQNNGV. CDR3 length: 22 amino acids. With 0 bases clipped from V and 0 bases from J, the junction kept 17 bases outside the gene matches.

In its sample, this clonotype was seen many times. The rearrangement uses TRBV29-1 and TRBJ2-3; D possibly corresponds to TRBD1 (6 bases). Germline CDR1 is SQVTM and CDR2 is ANQGSEA. CDR3 length: 15 residues. The germline V and J ends were trimmed by 4 bases and 3 bases, with 17 bases remaining between them. Here the CDR3 reads CSVGGTFSITDTQYF. Here the CDR3 DNA reads TGCAGCGTTGGGGGGACATTTTCCATTACAGATACGCAGTATTTT.

This clonotype came up a few times. The chain combines TRBV19 with TRBJ2-1; 9 bases match TRBD2. The CDR3 has 15 residues. Germline trimming cut 0 bases from V and 12 bases from J; bases unmatched to any gene: 9. In germline, CDR1 is LNHDA, CDR2 SQIVND (reference sequence). The chain's CDR3 is CASSIEPSGALAQFF. DNA of the CDR3: TGTGCCAGTAGTATAGAGCCTAGCGGGGCCCTCGCGCAGTTCTTC.

Points on this clonotype: This may arise from a read error, as a much more abundant clone is one base away. This chain uses TRBV7-9 with TRBJ1-1; TRBD1 might be the D (5 bases). Germline CDR1 and CDR2: SEHNR and FQNEAQ (reference sequence). The CDR3 loop spans 15 amino acids. The CDR3 DNA sequence: TGTGCCAGCAGCTTGCGTCTGGGGCAGGGATTTGAAGCTCTCTTT. This codes for CASSLRLGQGFEALF.

This clonotype was observed a handful of times. J is TRBJ2-1 and V is TRBV11-1, with 8 bases aligning to TRBD2. This CDR3 contains 17 residues. J gave up 4 bases and V 1 base, and 9 bases lay outside the gene matches. Germline assignment: CDR1 SGHAT and CDR2 FQDESV (reference sequence). CDR3 sequence reads: CASSLEVGRAGYNEQFF. CDR3 nucleotides: TGTGCCAGCAGCTTAGAGGTCGGGAGGGCGGGTTACAATGAGCAGTTCTTC.